The 21 T cell receptor beta chains below come from one sample, sequenced in a study of CD8 T cells in Susac syndrome. An input of roughly 0.5 to 1 ug of RNA was subjected to reverse transcription using random hexamers. TCRdb ran MiXCR on the immunoSEQ multiplex PCR reads and lists one entry per CDR3 protein. This sample yields some 110,000 distinct CDR3 sequences, of which just under 95% are seen a single time; about 0.087% belongs to the top ten. The sample taken for sequencing was CD4+ T cells from PBMCs. The receptor source for this set is a human donor with multiple sclerosis.

The rearrangement links TRBV12-5 to TRBJ2-7; D unclear. Per germline, CDR1 LGHNT and CDR2 FRNRAP. V gave up 6 bases and J gave up 4 bases, with 10 bases separating them. This CDR3 spans 12 amino acids. This chain's CDR3 is CASGSEAYEQYF. For the CDR3, the DNA is TGTGCTAGTGGGTCTGAGGCGTACGAGCAGTACTTC.

This clonotype has a single count. This chain uses TRBV11-1 with TRBJ1-2; D call uncertain. The CDR3 length is 12 residues. CDR1 and CDR2 (germline): SGHAT, FQDESV (reference sequence). Trimming took 7 bases from V and 3 from J, leaving 9 bases between them. The CDR3 DNA reads as TGTGCCAGCAAGCAGGTCTACTATGGCTACACCTTC. This codes for CASKQVYYGYTF.

The chain employs TRBV5-1 and TRBJ2-3; D may be TRBD2 (5 bases). CDR3 length: 15 residues. Germline V CDR1 and CDR2: SGHRS, YFSETQ. Trimming left V 10 bases short and J 3 bases short, with 21 bases between. CDR3 coding DNA: TGCGCCTCGCTTCGGGGAACGGTGGGAACAGATACGCAGTATTTT. Translated, it gives CASLRGTVGTDTQYF.

The chain has TRBV12-3 or TRBV12-4 and TRBJ2-7; weak D call: TRBD1 (5 bases). V was clipped by 1 base and J by 0 bases, with 10 bases between them. The CDR3 sequence is 15 residues long. The CDR3 region is CASSLGQLISYEQYF. CDR3 DNA: TGTGCCAGCAGTTTAGGACAGCTGATCTCCTACGAGCAGTACTTC.

The chain links TRBV20-1 to TRBJ2-7, with 7 positions matching TRBD2. Germline assignment: CDR1 DFQATT and CDR2 SNEGSKA (reference sequence). The CDR3 consists of 14 residues. The V gene end was trimmed by 5 bases and the J gene end by 1 base; junction bases not matched to a gene: 8. The DNA for the CDR3 is TGCAGTGCTCGTGGGGGGGTCGCGTCCTACGAGCAGTACTTC. This sequence encodes CSARGGVASYEQYF.

The chain employs TRBV12-3 or TRBV12-4 and TRBJ2-2; D uncertain. This CDR3 region has 16 residues. Trimming stripped 6 bases from V and 0 bases from J, with 14 bases between. CDR3 sequence reads: CASSPRVSPNTGELFF. CDR3 in DNA: TGTGCCAGCAGCCCACGGGTCAGCCCGAACACCGGGGAGCTGTTTTTT.

The rearrangement links TRBV29-1 to TRBJ1-1, with 9 bases that match TRBD1. The germline V gene encodes CDR1 SQVTM and CDR2 ANQGSEA. With 7 bases clipped from V and 8 bases from J, the junction kept 14 bases outside the gene matches. This CDR3 region has 14 residues. The CDR3 reads CSGSTGGPWGEAFF. The CDR3 nucleotides are TGCAGCGGGTCTACAGGGGGCCCGTGGGGAGAAGCTTTCTTT.

The chain has TRBV12-3 or TRBV12-4 and TRBJ1-2; D gene unclear. V lost 6 bases to trimming and J lost 8 bases, with 10 bases between them. CDR3 size: 11 residues. CDR3 DNA sequence: TGTGCCAGCAGATCTAGCTCGGGCTACACCTTC. Its translation: CASRSSSGYTF.

The chain carries TRBV5-4 and TRBJ1-1; D is undetermined. V lost 4 bases, J lost 1 base, and 14 bases lay in between. Germline lookup yields CDR1 SGHNT and CDR2 YYREEE (reference sequence). This CDR3 comprises 15 residues. CDR3 sequence reads: CASSPTPDGNTEAFF. DNA for the CDR3: TGTGCCAGCAGCCCGACTCCGGACGGGAACACTGAAGCTTTCTTT.

CDR3 in amino acids: CASSFPSRGANTGELFF. The CDR3 DNA is TGTGCCAGCAGCTTTCCCAGCAGGGGGGCCAACACCGGGGAGCTGTTTTTT. This chain links TRBV7-2 with TRBJ2-2; TRBD1 is a possible D gene (7 bases). V was shortened by 3 bases and J by 2 bases, with 16 bases between the two germline ends. Germline assignment: CDR1 SGHTA and CDR2 FQGNSA. CDR3 size: 17 residues.

The chain couples TRBV18 to TRBJ2-7; no reliable D call. V lost 6 bases and J lost 0, with 15 bases in between. This CDR3 region has 15 residues. Germline V lookup: CDR1 KGHSH, CDR2 LQKENI. CDR3 protein: CASSESSGYSYEQYF. The CDR3 nucleotides read TGTGCCAGCTCTGAGTCCTCGGGTTACTCCTACGAGCAGTACTTC. Based on the CDR3 plus reference TRBV18 and TRBJ2-7, the full variable domain is NAGVMQNPRHLVRRRGQEARLRCSPMKGHSHVYWYRQLPEEGLKFMVYLQKENIIDESGMPKERFSAEFPKEGPSILRIQQVVRGDSAAYFCASSESSGYSYEQYFGPGTRLTVT.

The J gene is TRBJ2-2, the V gene TRBV28; D uncertain. Looked up from germline, CDR1 is MDHEN and CDR2 is SYDVKM. V lost 10 bases, J lost 4 bases, and 10 bases lay in between. This CDR3 is 12 amino acids long. The CDR3 region is CATERSTGELFF. For the CDR3, the DNA is TGTGCCACGGAGAGGAGCACCGGGGAGCTGTTTTTT. Looking up the rest from reference TRBV28 and TRBJ2-2 gives the full variable domain: DVKVTQSSRYLVKRTGEKVFLECVQDMDHENMFWYRQDPGLGLRLIYFSYDVKMKEKGDIPEGYSVSREKKERFSLILESASTNQTSMYLCATERSTGELFFGEGSRLTVL.

The rearrangement links TRBV20-1 to TRBJ2-7; 7 bases align to TRBD2. CDR1 and CDR2 (germline): DFQATT, SNEGSKA (reference sequence). J lost 7 bases, V lost 6 bases, and 6 bases had no gene match. The CDR3 has 11 amino acids. In DNA form, the CDR3 reads TGCAGTGCCCGACTGGGGGGGGAGCAGTACTTC. The encoded protein is CSARLGGEQYF.

This clonotype has a single count. The gene calls are TRBV5-1 and TRBJ1-1; D is ambiguous. CDR3 length equals 14 residues. CDR1 is SGHRS and CDR2 is YFSETQ in the germline V gene. Between the trimmed V and J ends, which lost 4 bases and 4 bases, there was a span of 14 bases. The CDR3 coding sequence is TGCGCCAGCAGCCCGCAAGGGATCGGCACTGAAGCTTTCTTT. Protein sequence: CASSPQGIGTEAFF.

The chain combines TRBV20-1 with TRBJ1-1; tentatively, D is TRBD1 (5 bases). The CDR3 is 14 residues long. V was trimmed by 4 bases and J by 3 bases, leaving 15 bases between them. Germline values: CDR1 DFQATT, CDR2 SNEGSKA (reference sequence). For the CDR3, the DNA is TGCAGTGCTACTCGGGGGAACCTGGACACTGAAGCTTTCTTT. Its translation is CSATRGNLDTEAFF.

This chain joins TRBV29-1 and TRBJ2-5; D unresolved. Germline V lookup: CDR1 SQVTM, CDR2 ANQGSEA. This CDR3 is 13 amino acids long. The V gene lost 2 bases and the J gene lost 3 bases, with 10 bases spanning the gap. CDR3 sequence (DNA): TGCAGCGTTGAACTTGTCGGAAAAGAGACCCAGTACTTC. This translates into CSVELVGKETQYF.

V and J are TRBV14 and TRBJ1-1; possible D gene TRBD1, 6 bases. CDR1 and CDR2 from the germline V gene are SGHDN and FVKESK. The length of the CDR3 is 13 residues. The V and J ends lost 3 bases and 8 bases respectively, with 13 bases between them. The CDR3 DNA reads TGTGCCAGCAGCCACGTAGGGGGGCGCGAAGCTTTCTTT. It specifies CASSHVGGREAFF.

As regards this clonotype: This likely comes from a read error, as the CDR3 has no conserved phenylalanine or tryptophan at its end. J is TRBJ1-6 and V is TRBV28, with D possibly matching TRBD1 (6 bases). CDR1 is MDHEN and CDR2 is SYDVKM in the germline V gene. This CDR3 contains 15 residues. Trimming left V 2 bases short and J 8 bases short, with 13 bases between. CDR3 coding DNA: TGTGCCAGCAGTTTAGGAACCAGGGGTGATTCACCCCTCCACTGT. Amino acids: CASSLGTRGDSPLHC.

V is TRBV7-2 and J is TRBJ2-5; no definite D call. CDR1 SGHTA and CDR2 FQGNSA come from the germline V gene. The CDR3 loop spans 14 amino acids. Trimming cost V 2 bases and J 2 bases, with 9 bases left between them. CDR3 in amino acids: CASSLNSLQETQYF. Here the CDR3 DNA reads TGTGCCAGCAGCTTAAACTCCTTACAAGAGACCCAGTACTTC.

This chain joins TRBV28 and TRBJ1-1; tentative D call: TRBD1 (5 bases). The V and J ends lost 2 bases and 4 bases respectively, with 14 bases between them. CDR1 MDHEN and CDR2 SYDVKM come from the germline V gene. The CDR3 totals 15 residues. The CDR3 sequence is CASSLGGSRGTEAFF. The CDR3 DNA is TGTGCCAGCAGTTTAGGGGGTAGTAGGGGCACTGAAGCTTTCTTT. Full variable domain (missing parts from reference TRBV28 and TRBJ1-1): DVKVTQSSRYLVKRTGEKVFLECVQDMDHENMFWYRQDPGLGLRLIYFSYDVKMKEKGDIPEGYSVSREKKERFSLILESASTNQTSMYLCASSLGGSRGTEAFFGQGTRLTVV.

The V call is TRBV5-1, the J call TRBJ2-5; TRBD2 might be the D (6 bases). The CDR3 is 16 residues long. From germline, CDR1 is SGHRS and CDR2 YFSETQ. V was cut by 1 base and J by 5 bases, with 18 bases left in between. The CDR3 nucleotides are TGCGCCAGCAGCTTGAAACACCTCTCGGAGGGGGAGACCCAGTACTTC. Protein: CASSLKHLSEGETQYF.